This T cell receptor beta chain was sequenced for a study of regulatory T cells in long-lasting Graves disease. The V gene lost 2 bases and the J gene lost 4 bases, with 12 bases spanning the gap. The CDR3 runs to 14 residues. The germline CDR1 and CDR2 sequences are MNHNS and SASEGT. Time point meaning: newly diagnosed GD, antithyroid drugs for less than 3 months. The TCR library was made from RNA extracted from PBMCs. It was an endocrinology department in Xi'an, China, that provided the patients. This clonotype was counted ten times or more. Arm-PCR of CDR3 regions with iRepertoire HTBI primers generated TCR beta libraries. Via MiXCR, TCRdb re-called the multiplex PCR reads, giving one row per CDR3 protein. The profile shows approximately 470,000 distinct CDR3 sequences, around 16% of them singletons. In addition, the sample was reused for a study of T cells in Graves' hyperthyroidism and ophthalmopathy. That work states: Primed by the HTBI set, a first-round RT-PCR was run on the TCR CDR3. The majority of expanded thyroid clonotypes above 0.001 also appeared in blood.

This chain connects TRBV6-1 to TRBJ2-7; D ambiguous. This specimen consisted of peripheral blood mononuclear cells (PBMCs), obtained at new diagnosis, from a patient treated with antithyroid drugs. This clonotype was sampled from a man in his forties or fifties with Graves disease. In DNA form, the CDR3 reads TGTGCCAGCAGTGAAATCGTTGGTTTATACGAGCAGTACTTC. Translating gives CASSEIVGLYEQYF.